These 6 T cell receptor beta chains share one sample of origin, sequenced in a study of vaccination and CD4 T cells after COVID-19. No antigens are known for them. Researchers used the Oncomine TCR Beta short-read assay to sequence DNA from cultured CD4+ T cells. TCRdb ran MiXCR on the PCR reads and lists one entry per CDR3 protein. The table lists roughly 18,000 distinct CDR3 sequences, around 60% of them singletons. Noted treatment: roughly 10-day PBMC culture with coronavirus spike peptide pools or control peptides (ViraFEST assay). The sample comprised CD4+ T cells from blood, cultured in vitro. Every receptor here comes from a human donor who had recovered from COVID-19.

This chain links TRBV5-1 with TRBJ2-7; 9 positions agree with TRBD1. The CDR3 has 15 residues. Unmatched junction bases numbered 6, after V lost 0 bases and J lost 5 bases. Germline CDR1 reads SGHRS; CDR2 reads YFSETQ. CDR3 DNA: TGCGCCAGCAGCTTGGTCGGACAGGGGAGGGACGAGCAGTACTTC. It encodes CASSLVGQGRDEQYF.

This clonotype has only a few counts. V usage is TRBV27 and J usage is TRBJ2-7, with 7 bases identical to TRBD1. After removal of 8 bases from V and 5 bases from J, the junction contained 12 bases not matched to a gene. Germline loops: CDR1 MNHEY, CDR2 SMNVEV (reference sequence). This CDR3 has 14 residues. As DNA, the CDR3 is TGTGCCAGCGCTCGACAGGGCGAAGGGCACGAGCAGTACTTC. It is translated as CASARQGEGHEQYF.

The chain links TRBV19 to TRBJ1-5; 7 bases line up with TRBD1. This CDR3 has 14 residues. V was pared by 5 bases and J by 3 bases, with 4 bases of the junction left unmatched. The germline CDR1 and CDR2 sequences are LNHDA and SQIVND (reference sequence). The CDR3 DNA sequence: TGTGCCAGTAGTGGGACAGCTAACAATCAGCCCCAGCATTTT. It is translated as CASSGTANNQPQHF.

The J gene is TRBJ2-2, the V gene TRBV30, with 10 bases identical to TRBD2. CDR3 length: 17 residues. The V gene end was trimmed by 0 bases and the J gene end by 5 bases; junction bases not matched to a gene: 9. CDR1 is GTSNPN, CDR2 SVGIG, per germline (reference sequence). The CDR3 reads CAWSVLGTSALTGELFF. CDR3 sequence (DNA): TGTGCCTGGAGTGTACTGGGGACTAGCGCCTTAACCGGGGAGCTGTTTTTT.

This clonotype has only a few counts. The V gene is TRBV6-1, the J gene TRBJ1-5; 8 nucleotides line up with TRBD1. The V gene end was trimmed by 0 bases and the J gene end by 7 bases; junction bases not matched to a gene: 5. The CDR3 extends over 15 amino acids. Germline CDR1 reads MNHNS; CDR2 reads SASEGT. CDR3 loop: CASSEARGPEQPQHF. The DNA of the CDR3 is TGTGCCAGCAGTGAAGCCAGGGGGCCCGAACAGCCCCAGCATTTT.

This chain connects TRBV9 to TRBJ2-1, with D uncertain. V was shortened by 0 bases and J by 0 bases, with 10 bases between the two germline ends. From germline, CDR1 is SGDLS and CDR2 YYNGEE. This CDR3 comprises 16 residues. CDR3 DNA sequence: TGTGCCAGCAGCGTAGGCGTCTCCGCCTCCTACAATGAGCAGTTCTTC. Amino acids: CASSVGVSASYNEQFF.